This TCR beta chain was obtained from a study of T cell responses to AZD1222 COVID-19 vaccine. Study-level results: Just 5 to 7 AZD1222 recipients were seropositive at baseline. Spike-specific TCR breadth and depth grew following two AZD1222 doses. It should be noted that donors were predominantly white British and more often female, and clonal diversity was possibly underestimated.

The data were produced by immunoSEQ multiplex PCR, yet TCRdb's version contains in-frame clones alone and is incomplete. The sample yields 66,000 or so clones, approximately 85% seen once. The CDR3 runs to 18 residues. Germline CDR1 SGHRS, CDR2 YFSETQ. Trimming stripped 4 bases from V and 0 bases from J, with 20 bases between. As for this clone: Its antigen is not known.

The genes are TRBV5-1 and TRBJ1-3; maybe TRBD1 (5 bases). The source material was peripheral blood, sampled on day 0 of MenACWY control vaccination. This TCR was sampled from an adult in good health. The CDR3 DNA follows: TGCGCCAGCAGCCTGGGGGGTATGACGGCCGACTCTGGAAACACCATATATTTT. Its protein product is CASSLGGMTADSGNTIYF. The full variable domain, completed using reference TRBV5-1 and TRBJ1-3, is KAGVTQTPRYLIKTRGQQVTLSCSPISGHRSVSWYQQTPGQGLQFLFEYFSETQRNKGNFPGRFSGRQFSNSRSEMNVSTLELGDSALYLCASSLGGMTADSGNTIYFGEGSWLTVV.